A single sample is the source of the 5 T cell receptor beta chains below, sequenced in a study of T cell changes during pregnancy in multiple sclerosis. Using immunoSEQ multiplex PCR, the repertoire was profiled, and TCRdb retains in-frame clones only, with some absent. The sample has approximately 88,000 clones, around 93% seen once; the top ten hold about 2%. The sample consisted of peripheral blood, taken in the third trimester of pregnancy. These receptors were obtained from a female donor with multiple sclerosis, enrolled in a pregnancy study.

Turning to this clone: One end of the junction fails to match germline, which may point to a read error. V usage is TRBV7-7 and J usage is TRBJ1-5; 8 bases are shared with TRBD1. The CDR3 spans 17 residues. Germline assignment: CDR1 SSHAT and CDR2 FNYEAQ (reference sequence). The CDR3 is CASSPLGTGVLVKPQHF. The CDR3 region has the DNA TGTGCTAGCAGCCCCCTAGGGACAGGAGTTCTAGTTAAGCCCCAGCATTTT.

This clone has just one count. The CDR3 loop is CASSSPRGTNEKLFF. Here the CDR3 DNA reads TGTGCCAGCAGTTCCCCCAGGGGCACTAATGAAAAACTGTTTTTT. V and J are TRBV28 and TRBJ1-4, with TRBD1 as a possible D gene (6 bases). CDR1 is MDHEN, CDR2 SYDVKM, per germline. Trimming took off 4 bases at V and 2 bases at J, with 11 bases between the two ends. The CDR3 is made up of 15 amino acids.

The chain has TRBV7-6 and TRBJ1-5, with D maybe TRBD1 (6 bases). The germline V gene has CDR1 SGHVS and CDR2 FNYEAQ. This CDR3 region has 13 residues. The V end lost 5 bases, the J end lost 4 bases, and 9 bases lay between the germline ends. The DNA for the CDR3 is TGTGCCAGCAGCCGAGGACAGAATCAGCCCCAGCATTTT. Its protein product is CASSRGQNQPQHF.

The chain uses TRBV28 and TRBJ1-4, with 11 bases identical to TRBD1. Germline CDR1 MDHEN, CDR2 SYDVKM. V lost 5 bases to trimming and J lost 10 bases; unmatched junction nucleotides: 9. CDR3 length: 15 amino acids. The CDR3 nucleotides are TGTGCCAGCAGTGTCCCGGGACAGGGGGTCCGAAAACTGTTTTTT. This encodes CASSVPGQGVRKLFF.

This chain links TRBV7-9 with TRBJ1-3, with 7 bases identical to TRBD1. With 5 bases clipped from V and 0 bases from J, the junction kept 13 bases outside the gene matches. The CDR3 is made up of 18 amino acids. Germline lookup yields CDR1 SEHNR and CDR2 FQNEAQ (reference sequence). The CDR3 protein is CASSLDRLGQTSGNTIYF. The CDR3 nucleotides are TGTGCCAGCAGCCTAGATAGACTGGGACAGACCTCTGGAAACACCATATATTTT.